The T cell receptor (beta chain) under discussion was sequenced for a study of vaccination and CD4 T cells after COVID-19. The treatment here: roughly 11-day PBMC culture with coronavirus spike peptide pools or control peptides (ViraFEST assay). Once obtained from cultured CD4+ T cells, the DNA was sequenced using the Oncomine TCR Beta short-read assay. Someone extracted genomic DNA from cultured CD4+ T cells. From the PCR reads, TCRdb called clonotypes with MiXCR, one entry per CDR3 protein. The table records around 13,000 distinct CDR3 sequences, roughly 44% of them present only once. CDR3 size: 14 residues. The germline V and J ends were trimmed by 5 bases and 1 base, with 11 bases remaining between them. Germline V lookup: CDR1 DFQATT, CDR2 SNEGSKA (reference sequence). With regard to this clonotype: As yet, its antigen is unknown.

The receptor was derived from a human donor who had recovered from COVID-19. The sample was CD4+ T cells from blood, cultured in vitro. The chain uses TRBV20-1 and TRBJ2-2; D gene ambiguous. This chain's CDR3 is CSAPFQENTGELFF. Written as DNA, the CDR3 is TGCAGTGCTCCCTTCCAGGAGAACACCGGGGAGCTGTTTTTT.